A single T cell receptor (beta chain) is shown here with its context. Its antigen is currently unknown. Vbeta (60) and Jbeta (13) primers were used in the PCR. Clones were sequenced by immunoSEQ multiplex PCR, and TCRdb holds only the in-frame ones, with some missing. Of roughly 180,000 clones in the sample, about 80% were seen once. The sample is drawn from a study of cytomegalovirus exposure and HLA in healthy donors. This CDR3 comprises 15 residues. Germline V CDR1 and CDR2: MDHEN, SYDVKM. Trimming stripped 6 bases from V and 1 base from J, with 15 bases between. Study-wide findings and caveats: Around 18,000 TCR beta sequences were associated with HLA alleles at 0.05 false discovery rate in a later analysis. The sole available immune exposure information was CMV serostatus.

The sample consisted of PBMCs. The chain has TRBV28 and TRBJ1-1; D call uncertain. The receptor was isolated from a man under 40 in good health and CMV-seronegative. In DNA, the CDR3 is TGTGCCAGCAGGCCACAGCCGACGGCGAACACTGAAGCTTTCTTT. Amino acid sequence: CASRPQPTANTEAFF.